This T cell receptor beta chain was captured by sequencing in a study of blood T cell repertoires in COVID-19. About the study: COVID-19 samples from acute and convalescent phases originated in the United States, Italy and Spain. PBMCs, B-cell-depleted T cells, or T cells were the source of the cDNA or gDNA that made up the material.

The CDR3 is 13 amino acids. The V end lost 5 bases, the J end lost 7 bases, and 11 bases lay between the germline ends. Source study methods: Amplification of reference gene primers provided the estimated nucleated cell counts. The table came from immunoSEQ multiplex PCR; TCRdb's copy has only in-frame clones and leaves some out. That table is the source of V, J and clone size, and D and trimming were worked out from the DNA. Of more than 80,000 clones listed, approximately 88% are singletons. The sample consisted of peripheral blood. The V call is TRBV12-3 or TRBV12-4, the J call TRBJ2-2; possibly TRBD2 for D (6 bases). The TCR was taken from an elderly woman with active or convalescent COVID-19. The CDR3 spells CASSGGTVGELFF. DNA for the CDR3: TGTGCCAGCAGTGGAGGGACGGTCGGGGAGCTGTTTTTT.